The 7 T cell receptor beta chains listed next were all sequenced from one sample in a study of blood T cell repertoires in COVID-19. Data came from immunoSEQ multiplex PCR; TCRdb stores just in-frame clones and leaves some out. This sample has fewer than 200,000 clones, with roughly 84% found just once. The sequenced material came from PBMCs or T cells enriched from blood (not recorded which). These receptor sequences come from a man in his sixties who had recovered from COVID-19.

The chain has TRBV28 and TRBJ2-5; 7 bases map to TRBD1. Germline-derived CDR1 and CDR2 are MDHEN and SYDVKM. CDR3 length: 14 residues. The trim removed 6 bases at V and 7 bases at J, leaving 11 bases unmatched. For the CDR3, the DNA is TGTGCCAGCAGGACGGTAGGGGGCTCGGGGACCCAGTACTTC. Its translation is CASRTVGGSGTQYF.

This sequence joins TRBV7-9 and TRBJ1-4, with D possibly TRBD1 on 5 matching bases. Per germline, CDR1 SEHNR and CDR2 FQNEAQ (reference sequence). V gave up 1 base and J gave up 2 bases, with 14 bases separating them. The CDR3 runs to 17 residues. The DNA for the CDR3 is TGTGCCAGCAGCTTAGGTACGGGGGTACGGACTAATGAAAAACTGTTTTTT. Its translation is CASSLGTGVRTNEKLFF.

The gene calls are TRBV11-3 and TRBJ2-7, with D tentatively TRBD1 (5 bases). Germline V gene data show CDR1 as SGHNT and CDR2 as YENEEA. There are 15 residues in the CDR3. The V and J ends lost 4 bases and 1 base respectively, with 14 bases between them. The CDR3 loop is CASSSHSGPSYEQYF. As DNA, the CDR3 is TGTGCCAGCAGCTCCCATTCAGGGCCTTCCTACGAGCAGTACTTC. Variable domain in full (rest from reference TRBV11-3 and TRBJ2-7): EAGVVQSPRYKIIEKKQPVAFWCNPISGHNTLYWYLQNLGQGPELLIRYENEEAVDDSQLPKDRFSAERLKGVDSTLKIQPAELGDSAVYLCASSSHSGPSYEQYFGPGTRLTVT.

V is TRBV7-2 and J is TRBJ2-7; no clear D gene. CDR1 and CDR2 (germline): SGHTA, FQGNSA. V was pared by 6 bases and J by 3 bases, with 18 bases between. This CDR3 spans 15 amino acids. The DNA for the CDR3 is TGTGCCAGCAGTTCCTCTCCCAGCCTAGGCTACGAGCAGTACTTC. It is translated as CASSSSPSLGYEQYF. The full variable domain, completed using reference TRBV7-2 and TRBJ2-7, is GAGVSQSPSNKVTEKGKDVELRCDPISGHTALYWYRQSLGQGLEFLIYFQGNSAPDKSGLPSDRFSAERTGGSVSTLTIQRTQQEDSAVYLCASSSSPSLGYEQYFGPGTRLTVT.

J is TRBJ2-1 and V is TRBV6-6, with a possible D match to TRBD2 (6 bases). Germline CDR1 is MNHNY and CDR2 is SVGAGI (reference sequence). The CDR3 contains 14 residues. V was clipped by 0 bases and J by 10 bases, with 13 bases between them. CDR3 sequence: CASSYSVGTWEQFF. CDR3 coding DNA: TGTGCCAGCAGTTACTCCGTAGGGACTTGGGAGCAGTTCTTC.

The rearrangement uses TRBV7-2 and TRBJ1-5, with D possibly matching TRBD1 (5 bases). Trimming shortened V by 6 bases and J by 2 bases, and 14 bases separated the two germline ends. Germline V gives CDR1 SGHTA, CDR2 FQGNSA. The CDR3 totals 15 residues. As DNA, the CDR3 is TGTGCCAGCAGTTCGGGACTCCCGGGCAATCAGCCCCAGCATTTT. Translation: CASSSGLPGNQPQHF.

The chain combines TRBV19 with TRBJ2-7; 7 nucleotides align to TRBD1. The trim removed 6 bases at V and 4 bases at J, leaving 9 bases unmatched. Germline CDR1 is LNHDA and CDR2 is SQIVND (reference sequence). The CDR3 has 14 residues. The CDR3 spells CASRQTGASYEQYF. The CDR3 region has the DNA TGTGCCAGTAGACAAACAGGGGCATCGTACGAGCAGTACTTC.